This TCR beta chain was recovered during a study of CD8 T cells in Susac syndrome. With regard to this clonotype: The antigen remains undetermined.

The sequenced target, TCR beta, came from blood CD8+ and CD4+ T cells. When the RNA was reverse transcribed, random hexamers were used with an input of about 0.5 to 1 ug. An immunoSEQ multiplex PCR generated amplified TCR beta CDR3 products spanning 54 Vbeta and 13 Jbeta. TCRdb redid the calling of the immunoSEQ multiplex PCR reads with MiXCR, one entry per CDR3 protein. The sample has approximately 230,000 distinct CDR3 sequences; over 85% are singletons. J lost 0 bases, V lost 7 bases, and 4 bases had no gene match. The CDR3 contains 13 residues. Germline values: CDR1 SQVTM, CDR2 ANQGSEA. Study findings and constraints: The study conceded that relatively few individuals underwent its TCR sequencing and HLA analysis.

This clonotype originated in a human donor with multiple sclerosis. Material for sequencing was CD4+ T cells from PBMCs. This rearrangement joins TRBV29-1 to TRBJ1-1; 8 nucleotides agree with TRBD1. The DNA for the CDR3 is TGCAGCGGTAAACAGGGGGTGAACACTGAAGCTTTCTTT. This translates into CSGKQGVNTEAFF. Filled out from reference TRBV29-1 and TRBJ1-1, the complete variable domain reads SAVISQKPSRDICQRGTSLTIQCQVDSQVTMMFWYRQQPGQSLTLIATANQGSEATYESGFVIDKFPISRPNLTFSTLTVSNMSPEDSSIYLCSGKQGVNTEAFFGQGTRLTVV.